These T cell receptor beta chains were read from a single sample in a study of sequential checkpoint blockade in melanoma. Using immunoSEQ multiplex PCR, the repertoire was profiled, and TCRdb retains in-frame clones only, with some absent. The table includes about 21,000 clones, about four fifths detected once. This sample comprised CD8+ T cells sorted from blood (inferred from file names), obtained from a patient given nivolumab and ipilimumab in sequence. These receptors were obtained from a human donor with melanoma. CDR3s include the opening cysteine and the closing phenylalanine or tryptophan. Each record gives: CDR3 length, V gene, CDR3 protein.

>15|TRBV5-1
CASSLEAGGYNEQFF
>13|TRBV7-6
CASSLEPTGELFF
>14|TRBV9
CASSRTVSNQPQHF
>15|TRBV5-6
CASSLETHSYNEQFF
>16|TRBV13
CASSPGGTGFFDEQYF
>15|TRBV28
CASSLTGYSNQPQHF
>15|TRBV9
CASSEDSVLADTQYF
>13|TRBV5-1
CASSLDSQPEQFF
>15|TRBV5-4
CASSLRAGPRNEQFF
>15|TRBV29-1
CSVEVHRGRSSEQYF
>14|TRBV10-3
CAISDARQGIDQYF
>14|TRBV27
CASSLGRVNQPQHF
>19|TRBV7-9
CASSSQTGTGFTKRVKQYF
>16|TRBV15
CATSRSHPTGSQPQHF
>17|TRBV10-3
CAISPGLAGGPGNEQFF
>13|TRBV10-1
CASSETVNTEAFF
>15|TRBV15
CATSVGASLNTEAFF
>16|TRBV15
CATSRERGTGKNIQYF
>13|TRBV7-3
CASSDRVNTEAFF
>16|TRBV28
CASSSDREVSYNEQFF
>16|TRBV6-6
CASSTPRGRGISALHF
>15|TRBV5-1
CASSLAISPVETQYF
>16|TRBV28
CASSSARQGTMETQYF
>15|TRBV27
CASTALPQGNYGYTF
>17|TRBV5-1
CASSLNLKAGGPVEQYF